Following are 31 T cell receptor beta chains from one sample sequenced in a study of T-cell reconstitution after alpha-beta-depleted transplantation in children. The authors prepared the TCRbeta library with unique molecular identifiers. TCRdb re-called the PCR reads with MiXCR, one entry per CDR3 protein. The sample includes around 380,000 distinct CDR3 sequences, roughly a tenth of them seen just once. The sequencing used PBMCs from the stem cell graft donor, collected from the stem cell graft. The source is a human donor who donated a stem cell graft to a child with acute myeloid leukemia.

The CDR3 coding sequence is TGTGCCAGCAGCCCAAGACAGTCACCCTACGAGCAGTACTTC. Translated, it gives CASSPRQSPYEQYF. The chain couples TRBV7-9 to TRBJ2-7; a possible D gene is TRBD1 (5 bases). CDR3 length: 14 amino acids. V shed 5 bases and J shed 2 bases, with 13 bases lying between them. Germline V gene lookup returns CDR1 SEHNR and CDR2 FQNEAQ (reference sequence). Full variable domain (rest looked up from reference TRBV7-9 and TRBJ2-7): DTGVSQNPRHKITKRGQNVTFRCDPISEHNRLYWYRQTLGQGPEFLTYFQNEAQLEKSRLLSDRFSAERPKGSFSTLEIQRTEQGDSAMYLCASSPRQSPYEQYFGPGTRLTVT.

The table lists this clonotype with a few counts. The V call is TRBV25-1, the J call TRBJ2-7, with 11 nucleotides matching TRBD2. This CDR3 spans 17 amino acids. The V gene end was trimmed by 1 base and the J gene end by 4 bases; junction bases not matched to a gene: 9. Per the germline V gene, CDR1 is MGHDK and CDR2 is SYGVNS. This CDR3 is CASSESVSGTSGYEQYF. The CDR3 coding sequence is TGTGCCAGCAGTGAATCTGTGTCCGGGACTAGCGGATACGAGCAGTACTTC.

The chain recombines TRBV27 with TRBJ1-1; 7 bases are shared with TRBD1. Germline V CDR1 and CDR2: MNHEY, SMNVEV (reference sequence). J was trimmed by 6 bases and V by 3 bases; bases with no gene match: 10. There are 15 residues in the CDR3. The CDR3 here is CASSLRRQGHPEAFF. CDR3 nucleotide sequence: TGTGCCAGCAGTTTGCGTAGACAGGGCCATCCTGAAGCTTTCTTT.

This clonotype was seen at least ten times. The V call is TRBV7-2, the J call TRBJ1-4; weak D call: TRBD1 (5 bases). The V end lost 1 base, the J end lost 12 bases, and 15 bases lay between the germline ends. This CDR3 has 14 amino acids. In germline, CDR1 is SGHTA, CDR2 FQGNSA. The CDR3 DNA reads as TGTGCCAGCAGCTTAGAGTCTGGGGCAGCAGAACTGTTTTTT. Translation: CASSLESGAAELFF.

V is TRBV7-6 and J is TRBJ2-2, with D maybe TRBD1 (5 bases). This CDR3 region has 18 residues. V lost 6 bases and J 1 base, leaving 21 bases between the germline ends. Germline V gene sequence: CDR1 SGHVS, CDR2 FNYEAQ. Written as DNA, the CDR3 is TGTGCCAGCAGACCCCGACCGTTTACAGGCCTGAACACCGGGGAGCTGTTTTTT. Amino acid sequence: CASRPRPFTGLNTGELFF.

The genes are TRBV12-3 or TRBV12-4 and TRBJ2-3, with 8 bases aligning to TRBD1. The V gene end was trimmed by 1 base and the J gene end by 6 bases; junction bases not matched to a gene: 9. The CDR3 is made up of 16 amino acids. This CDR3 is CASSLGTGKTGDTQYF. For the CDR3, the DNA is TGTGCCAGCAGTTTAGGGACAGGGAAGACCGGTGATACGCAGTATTTT.

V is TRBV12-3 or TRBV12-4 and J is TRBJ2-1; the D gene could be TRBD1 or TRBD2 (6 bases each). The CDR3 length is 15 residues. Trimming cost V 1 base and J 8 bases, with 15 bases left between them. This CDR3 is CASSLVGGTPDEQFF. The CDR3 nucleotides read TGTGCCAGCAGTTTAGTCGGCGGGACACCGGATGAGCAGTTCTTC.

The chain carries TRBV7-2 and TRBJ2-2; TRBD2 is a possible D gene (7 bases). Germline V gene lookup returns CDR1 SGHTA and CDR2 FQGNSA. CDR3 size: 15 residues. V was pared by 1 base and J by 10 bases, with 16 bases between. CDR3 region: CASSLGSRGAAELFF. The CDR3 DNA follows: TGTGCCAGCAGCTTAGGCAGCCGGGGGGCCGCGGAGCTGTTTTTT.

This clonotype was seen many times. The CDR3 protein is CASSLGHQGYEQYF. In DNA, the CDR3 is TGCGCCAGCAGCCTGGGACACCAGGGGTACGAGCAGTACTTC. The genes are TRBV5-1 and TRBJ2-7, with a tentative D call TRBD1 (6 bases). This CDR3 is 14 amino acids long. Between the trimmed V and J ends, which lost 4 bases and 4 bases, there was a span of 15 bases. Germline loops: CDR1 SGHRS, CDR2 YFSETQ.

CDR3 loop: CASSPKNTEAFF. DNA of the CDR3: TGTGCCAGCAGCCCCAAGAACACTGAAGCTTTCTTT. The chain recombines TRBV3-1 with TRBJ1-1; D gene uncertain. Deletions cut 4 bases from V and 1 base from J, with 4 bases between. This CDR3 comprises 12 residues. Germline CDR1 and CDR2: LGHDT and YNNKEL (reference sequence).

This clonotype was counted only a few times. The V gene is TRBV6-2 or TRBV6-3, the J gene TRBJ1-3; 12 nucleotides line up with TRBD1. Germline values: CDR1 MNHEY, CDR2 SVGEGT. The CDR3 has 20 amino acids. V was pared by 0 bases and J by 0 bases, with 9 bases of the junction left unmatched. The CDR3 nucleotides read TGTGCCAGCAGTTACTCCGGGGGACAGGGGGCCGTTCGCTCTGGAAACACCATATATTTT. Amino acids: CASSYSGGQGAVRSGNTIYF.

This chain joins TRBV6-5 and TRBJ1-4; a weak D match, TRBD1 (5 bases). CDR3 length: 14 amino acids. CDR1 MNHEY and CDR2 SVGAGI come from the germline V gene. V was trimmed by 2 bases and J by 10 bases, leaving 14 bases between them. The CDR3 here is CASSYRGDQGKLFF. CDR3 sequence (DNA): TGTGCCAGCAGTTACCGCGGGGATCAGGGAAAACTGTTTTTT.

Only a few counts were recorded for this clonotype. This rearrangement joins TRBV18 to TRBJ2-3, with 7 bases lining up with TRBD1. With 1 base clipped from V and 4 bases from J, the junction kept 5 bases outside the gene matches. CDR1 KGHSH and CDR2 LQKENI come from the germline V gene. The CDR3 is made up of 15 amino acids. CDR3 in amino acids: CASSPLDRVPDTQYF. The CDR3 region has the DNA TGTGCCAGCTCACCACTCGACAGGGTCCCAGATACGCAGTATTTT.

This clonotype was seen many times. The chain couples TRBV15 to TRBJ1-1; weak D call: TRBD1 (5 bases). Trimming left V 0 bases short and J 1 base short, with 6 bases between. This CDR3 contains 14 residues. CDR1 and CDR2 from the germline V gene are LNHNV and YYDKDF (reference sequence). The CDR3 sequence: CATSRDRGNTEAFF. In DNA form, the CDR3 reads TGTGCCACCAGCAGAGATAGGGGGAACACTGAAGCTTTCTTT.

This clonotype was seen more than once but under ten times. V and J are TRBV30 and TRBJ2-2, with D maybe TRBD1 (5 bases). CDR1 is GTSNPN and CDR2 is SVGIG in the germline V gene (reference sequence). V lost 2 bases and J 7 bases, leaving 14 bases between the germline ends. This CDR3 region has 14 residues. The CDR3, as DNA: TGTGCCTGGAGTTCTACAGGTGTTGGCGGGGAGCTGTTTTTT. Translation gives CAWSSTGVGGELFF.

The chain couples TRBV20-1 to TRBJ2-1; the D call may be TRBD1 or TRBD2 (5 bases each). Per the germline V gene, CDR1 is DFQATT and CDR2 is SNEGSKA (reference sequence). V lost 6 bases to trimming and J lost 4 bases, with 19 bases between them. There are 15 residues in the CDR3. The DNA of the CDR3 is TGCAGTGCCCTGGGGCCTTCGGGATTTTACAATGAGCAGTTCTTC. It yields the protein CSALGPSGFYNEQFF.

The CDR3 loop reads CASRTGDVRNQPQHF. CDR3 sequence (DNA): TGTGCCAGCAGAACAGGGGATGTACGCAATCAGCCCCAGCATTTT. The chain links TRBV12-3 or TRBV12-4 to TRBJ1-5; 7 bases are shared with TRBD1. This CDR3 spans 15 amino acids. The trim removed 6 bases at V and 2 bases at J, leaving 7 bases unmatched.

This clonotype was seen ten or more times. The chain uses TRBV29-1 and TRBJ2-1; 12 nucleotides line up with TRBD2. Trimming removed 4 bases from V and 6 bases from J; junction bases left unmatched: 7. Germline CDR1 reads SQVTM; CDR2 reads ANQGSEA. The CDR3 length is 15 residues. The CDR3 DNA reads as TGCAGCGTTGGGAGACTAGCGGGAGCTGGCAATGAGCAGTTCTTC. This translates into CSVGRLAGAGNEQFF.

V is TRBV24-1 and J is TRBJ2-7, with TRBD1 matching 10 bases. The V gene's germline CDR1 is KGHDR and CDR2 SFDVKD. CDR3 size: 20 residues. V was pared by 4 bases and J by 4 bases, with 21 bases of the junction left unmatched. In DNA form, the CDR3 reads TGTGCCACCAGTGACAACCGTGGGACAGGGGAAAGACGTCAACTGTACGAGCAGTACGTC. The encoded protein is CATSDNRGTGERRQLYEQYV.

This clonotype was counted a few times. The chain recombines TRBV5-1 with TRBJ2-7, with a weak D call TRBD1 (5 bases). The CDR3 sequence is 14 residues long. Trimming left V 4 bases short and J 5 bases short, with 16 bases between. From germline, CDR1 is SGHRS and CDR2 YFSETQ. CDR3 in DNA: TGCGCCAGCAGCATGACAGCACCCTGGGACGAGCAGTACGTC. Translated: CASSMTAPWDEQYV.

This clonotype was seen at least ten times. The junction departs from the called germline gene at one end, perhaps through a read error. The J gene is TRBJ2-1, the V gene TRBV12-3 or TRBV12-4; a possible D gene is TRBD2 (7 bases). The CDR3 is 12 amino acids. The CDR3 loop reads CASSLGGGEQFF. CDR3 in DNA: TGTGCCAGCAGCTTAGGGGGGGGTGAGCAGTTCTTC.

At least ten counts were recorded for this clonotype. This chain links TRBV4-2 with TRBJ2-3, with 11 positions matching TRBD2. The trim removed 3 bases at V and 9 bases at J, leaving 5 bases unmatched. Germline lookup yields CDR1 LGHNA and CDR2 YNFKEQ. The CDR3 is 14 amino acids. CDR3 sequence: CASSQERTSGTQYF. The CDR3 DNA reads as TGTGCCAGCAGCCAGGAGAGGACTAGCGGGACGCAGTATTTT.

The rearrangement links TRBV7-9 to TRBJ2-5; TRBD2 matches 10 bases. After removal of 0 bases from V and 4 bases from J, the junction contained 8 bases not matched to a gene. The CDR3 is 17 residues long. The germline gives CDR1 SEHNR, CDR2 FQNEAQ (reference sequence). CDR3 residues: CASSLARGIAGGETQYF. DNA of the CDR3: TGTGCCAGCAGCTTAGCACGGGGGATAGCGGGAGGAGAGACCCAGTACTTC.

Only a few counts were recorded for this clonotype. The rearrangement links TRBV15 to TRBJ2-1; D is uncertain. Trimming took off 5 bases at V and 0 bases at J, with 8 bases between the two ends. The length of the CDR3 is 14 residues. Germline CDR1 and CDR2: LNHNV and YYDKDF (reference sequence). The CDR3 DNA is TGTGCCACCAGCGTAGGGATCTCCTACAATGAGCAGTTCTTC. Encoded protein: CATSVGISYNEQFF.

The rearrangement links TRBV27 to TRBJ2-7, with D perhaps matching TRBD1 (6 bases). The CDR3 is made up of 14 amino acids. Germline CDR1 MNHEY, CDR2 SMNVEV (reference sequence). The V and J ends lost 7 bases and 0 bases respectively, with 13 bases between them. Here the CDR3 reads CASKRQASSYEQYV. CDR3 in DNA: TGTGCCAGCAAACGACAGGCCAGCTCCTACGAGCAGTACGTC.

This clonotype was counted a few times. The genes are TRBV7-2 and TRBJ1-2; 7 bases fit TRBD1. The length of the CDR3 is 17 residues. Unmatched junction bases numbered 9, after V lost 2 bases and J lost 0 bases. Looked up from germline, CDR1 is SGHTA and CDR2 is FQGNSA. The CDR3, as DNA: TGTGCCAGCAGCTTAACCCGGGACAGCCTTACTAACTATGGCTACACCTTC. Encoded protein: CASSLTRDSLTNYGYTF.

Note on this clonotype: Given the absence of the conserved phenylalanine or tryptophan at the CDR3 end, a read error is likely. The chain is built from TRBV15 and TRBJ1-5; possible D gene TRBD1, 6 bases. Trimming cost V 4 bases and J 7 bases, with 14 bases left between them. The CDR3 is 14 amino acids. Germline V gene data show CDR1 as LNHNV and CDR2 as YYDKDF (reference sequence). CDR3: CATSIHRVGQPQHL. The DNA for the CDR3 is TGTGCCACCAGCATTCACAGGGTAGGGCAGCCCCAGCATTTG.

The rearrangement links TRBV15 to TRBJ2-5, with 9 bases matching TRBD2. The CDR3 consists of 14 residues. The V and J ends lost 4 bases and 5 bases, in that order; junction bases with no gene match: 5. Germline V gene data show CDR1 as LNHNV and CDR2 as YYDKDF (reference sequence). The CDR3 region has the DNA TGTGCCACCAGCACTAGCGGGGTGAAGGAGACCCAGTACTTC. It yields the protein CATSTSGVKETQYF.

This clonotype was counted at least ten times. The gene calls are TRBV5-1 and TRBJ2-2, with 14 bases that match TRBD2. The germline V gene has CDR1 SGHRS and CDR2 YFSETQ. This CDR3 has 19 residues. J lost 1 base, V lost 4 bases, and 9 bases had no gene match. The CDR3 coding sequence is TGCGCCAGCAGCCGTCCCGGGACTAGCGGGAGTGTGAACACCGGGGAGCTGTTTTTT. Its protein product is CASSRPGTSGSVNTGELFF.

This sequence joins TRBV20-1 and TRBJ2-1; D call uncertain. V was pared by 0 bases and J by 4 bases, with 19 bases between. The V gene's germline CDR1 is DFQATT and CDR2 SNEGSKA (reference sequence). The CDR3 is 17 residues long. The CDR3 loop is CSARDIDSPRTYNEQFF. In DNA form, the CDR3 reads TGCAGTGCTAGAGATATTGACTCCCCACGCACTTACAATGAGCAGTTCTTC.

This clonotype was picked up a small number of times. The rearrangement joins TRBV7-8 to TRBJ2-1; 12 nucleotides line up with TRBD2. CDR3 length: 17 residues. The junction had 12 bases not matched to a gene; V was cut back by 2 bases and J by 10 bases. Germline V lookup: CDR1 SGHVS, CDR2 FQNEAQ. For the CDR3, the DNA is TGTGCCAGCAGCTTAAAATCTTGGACTAGCGGGAATTTAGAGCAGTTCTTC. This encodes CASSLKSWTSGNLEQFF.